Below, 23 T cell receptor beta chains from the same sample are listed, as sequenced in a study of PD-1 blockade in classical Hodgkin lymphoma. Profiled with immunoSEQ multiplex PCR; TCRdb holds only in-frame clones, not every one. The sample contains fewer than 20,000 clones, approximately 92% of which appear only once. Time point specified: newly diagnosed, previously untreated cHL patient sample. The sequenced sample was peripheral blood mononuclear cells (PBMCs). These receptors were collected from a human donor with classical Hodgkin lymphoma.

This chain uses TRBV15 with TRBJ2-1, with D maybe TRBD2 (6 bases). Germline V gene sequence: CDR1 LNHNV, CDR2 YYDKDF (reference sequence). CDR3 size: 16 residues. Deletions cut 3 bases from V and 2 bases from J, with 14 bases between. CDR3 nucleotides: TGTGCCACCAGCAGGGCATTTAGACTAGCCTACAATGAGCAGTTCTTC. It encodes CATSRAFRLAYNEQFF.

This chain links TRBV30 with TRBJ1-3, with 7 positions matching TRBD1. This CDR3 contains 14 residues. The V and J ends lost 2 bases and 2 bases, in that order; junction bases with no gene match: 3. Germline V gene lookup returns CDR1 GTSNPN and CDR2 SVGIG (reference sequence). The CDR3 region has the DNA TGTGCCTGGAGTAGGACAGGTCCTGGAAACACCATATATTTT. It translates to CAWSRTGPGNTIYF.

The chain combines TRBV2 with TRBJ2-1; no reliable D call. Germline V gives CDR1 SNHLY, CDR2 FYNNEI. The CDR3 totals 14 residues. V lost 3 bases and J 2 bases, leaving 8 bases between the germline ends. The CDR3 DNA sequence: TGTGCCAGCAGTGAGGTCGGCCCCTACAATGAGCAGTTCTTC. Protein: CASSEVGPYNEQFF.

This clone has only a few counts. This rearrangement joins TRBV19 to TRBJ1-1, with D possibly TRBD1 on 6 matching bases. V was clipped by 1 base and J by 4 bases, with 10 bases between them. The CDR3 is 14 amino acids. Germline assignment: CDR1 LNHDA and CDR2 SQIVND (reference sequence). CDR3 sequence reads: CASSIGGPSTEAFF. For the CDR3, the DNA is TGTGCCAGTAGTATAGGGGGGCCTTCCACTGAAGCTTTCTTT.

The V call is TRBV7-3, the J call TRBJ2-3; possible D gene TRBD1, 6 bases. The CDR3 is 14 amino acids. V was shortened by 8 bases and J by 4 bases, with 16 bases between the two germline ends. CDR1 and CDR2 from the germline V gene are SGHTA and FQGTGA. The CDR3 here is CASSRGRGADTQYF. The CDR3 DNA follows: TGTGCCAGCTCCCGGGGCAGGGGAGCAGATACGCAGTATTTT.

This clone has just one count. The chain is built from TRBV15 and TRBJ2-3; D is perhaps TRBD1 or TRBD2 (6 bases each). CDR1 and CDR2 (germline): LNHNV, YYDKDF (reference sequence). The CDR3 has 15 amino acids. The V and J ends lost 0 bases and 1 base respectively, with 8 bases between them. CDR3 region: CATSRERGGTDTQYF. The CDR3 nucleotides are TGTGCCACCAGCAGAGAGAGGGGGGGCACAGATACGCAGTATTTT.

DNA for the CDR3: TGTGCCAGCTCACCACGACAGCAGGTGACTGAAGCTTTCTTT. Encoded protein: CASSPRQQVTEAFF. The genes are TRBV18 and TRBJ1-1; possible D gene TRBD1, 5 bases. CDR3 length: 14 residues. V was cut by 1 base and J by 5 bases, with 11 bases left in between. Per the germline V gene, CDR1 is KGHSH and CDR2 is LQKENI.

The chain uses TRBV18 and TRBJ2-7; 9 bases agree with TRBD1. Germline CDR1 reads KGHSH; CDR2 reads LQKENI. This CDR3 is built from 14 residues. J gave up 6 bases and V 5 bases, and 8 bases lay outside the gene matches. The CDR3 nucleotides read TGTGCCAGCTCAGAACCGGGACAGGGATCCGAGCAGTACTTC. This translates into CASSEPGQGSEQYF.

The rearrangement joins TRBV2 to TRBJ2-7; a possible D gene is TRBD1 (6 bases). The CDR3 runs to 14 residues. Germline V gives CDR1 SNHLY, CDR2 FYNNEI. The germline V and J ends were trimmed by 6 bases and 0 bases, with 12 bases remaining between them. The CDR3 loop is CASRLQGNSYEQYF. The CDR3 nucleotides read TGTGCCAGCAGGTTACAGGGCAACTCCTACGAGCAGTACTTC.

The chain recombines TRBV2 with TRBJ1-5; the match to TRBD1 covers 7 bases. V shed 6 bases, J shed 4 bases, and the junction held 6 bases outside the gene matches. This CDR3 contains 14 residues. Germline V gene sequence: CDR1 SNHLY, CDR2 FYNNEI. The CDR3 reads CASSSDRRNQPQHF. The CDR3 nucleotides are TGTGCCAGCAGCTCGGACAGGCGAAATCAGCCCCAGCATTTT.

This chain links TRBV29-1 with TRBJ2-5, with D possibly being TRBD2 (6 bases). This CDR3 spans 14 amino acids. Germline V CDR1 and CDR2: SQVTM, ANQGSEA. Trimming removed 6 bases at V and 4 bases at J, with 18 bases between. CDR3 nucleotides: TGCAGCGTGCGGGGTGCGGGTTTGGGAGAGACCCAGTACTTC. Its translation is CSVRGAGLGETQYF.

The DNA for the CDR3 is TGTGCCAGCAGTGACGTAGCGGGAGGGTTGGATACGCAGTATTTT. Protein product: CASSDVAGGLDTQYF. This chain joins TRBV6-4 and TRBJ2-3, with 11 bases that match TRBD2. The germline V gene has CDR1 MRHNA and CDR2 SNTAGT. The CDR3 consists of 15 residues. Trimming removed 2 bases from V and 6 bases from J; junction bases left unmatched: 4.

CDR3 nucleotide sequence: TGTGCCAGTTCCTTCGGGACAGGGGAGTACACAGATACGCAGTATTTT. Protein: CASSFGTGEYTDTQYF. The V and J genes are TRBV28 and TRBJ2-3; TRBD1 agrees at 10 bases. Trimming took 9 bases from V and 2 from J; bases not matched to a gene: 11. CDR1 and CDR2 from the germline V gene are MDHEN and SYDVKM. The CDR3 runs to 16 residues.

This chain joins TRBV5-6 and TRBJ2-6; D is unresolved. CDR3 length equals 18 residues. The germline CDR1 and CDR2 sequences are SGHDT and YYEEEE. V lost 3 bases to trimming and J lost 1 base, with 17 bases between them. CDR3 residues: CASSSNRAPISGANVLTF. CDR3 bases: TGTGCCAGCAGCTCGAACCGAGCCCCCATATCTGGGGCCAACGTCCTGACTTTC.

The CDR3 loop is CASSEVGGDIHGKLFF. In DNA form, the CDR3 reads TGTGCCAGCAGTGAGGTAGGCGGGGACATCCATGGAAAACTGTTTTTT. The genes are TRBV25-1 and TRBJ1-4, with D perhaps TRBD1 (6 bases). Germline CDR1 reads MGHDK; CDR2 reads SYGVNS. Trimming removed 3 bases from V and 10 bases from J, with 21 bases in between. The CDR3 sequence is 16 residues long.

The chain uses TRBV28 and TRBJ1-4, with TRBD1 as a possible D gene (6 bases). Trimming left V 3 bases short and J 7 bases short, with 15 bases between. Germline lookup yields CDR1 MDHEN and CDR2 SYDVKM. CDR3 length: 15 amino acids. The CDR3 sequence: CASSFSGGRSEKLFF. Here the CDR3 DNA reads TGTGCCAGCAGTTTTTCTGGGGGGCGCAGTGAAAAACTGTTTTTT.

The chain uses TRBV5-5 and TRBJ2-1, with a weak D call TRBD2 (5 bases). The CDR3 is 15 residues long. The V gene lost 2 bases and the J gene lost 4 bases, with 13 bases spanning the gap. The germline CDR1 and CDR2 sequences are SGHKS and YYEKEE (reference sequence). CDR3 protein: CASSFLEDFYNEQFF. The CDR3 bases are TGTGCCAGCAGCTTTTTGGAGGACTTTTACAATGAGCAGTTCTTC.

The chain recombines TRBV6-5 with TRBJ2-2; no reliable D call. CDR1 is MNHEY, CDR2 SVGAGI, per germline. This CDR3 is 12 amino acids long. With 2 bases removed from V and 5 bases from J, the gap between germline ends came to 3 bases. The DNA of the CDR3 is TGTGCCAGCAGTTACCCGACCGGGGAGCTGTTTTTT. Translated, it gives CASSYPTGELFF.

This clone has only one observation. The V call is TRBV10-3, the J call TRBJ1-2, with a weak D call TRBD1 (5 bases). The length of the CDR3 is 12 residues. CDR1 ENHRY and CDR2 SYGVKD come from the germline V gene. V lost 7 bases to trimming and J lost 3 bases, with 9 bases between them. The CDR3, as DNA: TGTGCCATCACCCCGGGACACTATGGCTACACCTTC. Protein sequence: CAITPGHYGYTF.

V is TRBV6-5 and J is TRBJ2-7; perhaps TRBD2 as D (5 bases). Germline V gene data show CDR1 as MNHEY and CDR2 as SVGAGI. V lost 5 bases and J lost 3, with 17 bases in between. The CDR3 is made up of 15 amino acids. CDR3 nucleotides: TGTGCCAGCAGTCCCGGGGTGGACGGAGGCTACGAGCAGTACTTC. It translates to CASSPGVDGGYEQYF.

The genes are TRBV7-2 and TRBJ2-5, with D perhaps matching TRBD2 (6 bases). Germline CDR1 and CDR2: SGHTA and FQGNSA. V lost 6 bases, J lost 6 bases, and 20 bases lay in between. The CDR3 is 15 amino acids. The CDR3 nucleotides are TGTGCCAGCAGTTCGGTCGGGGGAGTGGGGAAGACCCAGTACTTC. Protein: CASSSVGGVGKTQYF.

This chain uses TRBV21-1 with TRBJ1-3. TRBV21-1 is tagged as a pseudogene. The CDR3 consists of 16 residues. The CDR3 reads CASSNIRVSSGNTIYF. CDR3 in DNA: TGTGCCAGCAGCAACATAAGGGTGAGCTCTGGAAACACCATATATTTT.

V usage is TRBV28 and J usage is TRBJ1-4, with D hard to call. Trimming stripped 6 bases from V and 8 bases from J, with 13 bases between. The length of the CDR3 is 13 residues. Germline V gene sequence: CDR1 MDHEN, CDR2 SYDVKM. CDR3 DNA sequence: TGTGCCAGCAGAGGGATTGGGAAGGAAAAACTGTTTTTT. Its protein product is CASRGIGKEKLFF.